The 7 T cell receptor beta chains given below trace back to one sample, sequenced in a study of metastatic and nonmetastatic thyroid tumors. Ahead of thyroid surgery, no patient had received treatment of any kind. TCRdb reassembled clones from the PCR reads with MiXCR. The profile shows about 93,000 clones, approximately 12% of them singletons. The sequenced sample consisted of blood. The source of these receptors is a female donor with papillary thyroid cancer or a benign thyroid nodule (not recorded which). Some clones in this sample may be carry-over from other donors' samples.

The table lists this clone with many counts. The chain joins TRBV11-3 to TRBJ2-1; 7 bases are a match to TRBD2. CDR1 is SGHNT, CDR2 YENEEA, per germline. The J segment lost 7 bases and the V segment lost 4 bases, leaving 19 bases of the junction unmatched. CDR3 length: 18 residues. The chain's CDR3 is CASSSTPEFGGRLNEQFF. The CDR3 nucleotides read TGTGCCAGCAGCTCGACCCCGGAGTTCGGCGGGAGACTAAATGAGCAGTTCTTC.

This clone was seen repeatedly, ten times or more. The genes are TRBV7-2 and TRBJ1-1; tentative D call: TRBD1 (5 bases). Trimming took off 2 bases at V and 0 bases at J, with 10 bases between the two ends. Germline V CDR1 and CDR2: SGHTA, FQGNSA. The CDR3 contains 15 residues. CDR3 nucleotides: TGTGCCAGCAGCTTAATGTACAGGATGAACACTGAAGCTTTCTTT. Protein sequence: CASSLMYRMNTEAFF. Drawing the rest from reference TRBV7-2 and TRBJ1-1, the complete variable domain is GAGVSQSPSNKVTEKGKDVELRCDPISGHTALYWYRQSLGQGLEFLIYFQGNSAPDKSGLPSDRFSAERTGGSVSTLTIQRTQQEDSAVYLCASSLMYRMNTEAFFGQGTRLTVV.

This clone was detected many times. This chain connects TRBV20-1 to TRBJ2-2; 8 bases align to TRBD1. The CDR3 length is 16 residues. V gave up 2 bases and J gave up 7 bases; unmatched junction bases: 12. The germline V gene has CDR1 DFQATT and CDR2 SNEGSKA (reference sequence). CDR3 DNA: TGCAGTGCTAGAAAAAACCCAGGGGGCGCGGTCGGGGAGCTGTTTTTT. Translated, it gives CSARKNPGGAVGELFF.

On this clone: A much bigger clone sits one base away, suggesting this may be a read error. The chain uses TRBV20-1 and TRBJ2-3; D is undetermined. V dropped 0 bases and J dropped 0 bases, with 10 bases sitting between them. This CDR3 region has 15 residues. Germline CDR1 and CDR2: DFQATT and SNEGSKA (reference sequence). This CDR3 reads CSARDIIGSTDTQYF. The DNA of the CDR3 is TGCAGTGCTAGAGACATTATCGGGAGCACAGATACGCAGTATTTT.

This clone appeared many times. This may stem from a read error, because a much larger clone lies one nucleotide away. The chain joins TRBV28 to TRBJ1-2; no reliable D call. Trimming left V 6 bases short and J 7 bases short, with 18 bases between. The CDR3 runs to 14 residues. Germline lookup yields CDR1 MDHEN and CDR2 SYDVKM. The CDR3 nucleotides are TGTGCCAGCAGCCCCCTTGCGGGGAAGGGTGGCTACACCTTC. Amino acid sequence: CASSPLAGKGGYTF.

A few counts support this clone. The CDR3 protein is CASSSGAIGSYNEQFF. The DNA for the CDR3 is TGTGCCAGCAGTTCAGGGGCAATTGGGTCGTACAATGAGCAGTTCTTC. The chain uses TRBV27 and TRBJ2-1; a weak D match, TRBD1 (6 bases). This CDR3 is 16 amino acids long. The ends were cut back, 4 bases at V and 4 bases at J, with 17 bases in the middle. The germline V gene has CDR1 MNHEY and CDR2 SMNVEV (reference sequence).

This clone was observed a few times. The chain employs TRBV6-2 or TRBV6-3 and TRBJ2-1; D gene uncertain. Germline-derived CDR1 and CDR2 are MNHEY and SVGEGT. Trimming removed 2 bases from V and 10 bases from J, with 6 bases in between. The CDR3 is 11 amino acids. CDR3 in amino acids: CASSYGIEQFF. The CDR3 DNA sequence: TGTGCCAGCAGTTACGGGATCGAGCAGTTCTTC.